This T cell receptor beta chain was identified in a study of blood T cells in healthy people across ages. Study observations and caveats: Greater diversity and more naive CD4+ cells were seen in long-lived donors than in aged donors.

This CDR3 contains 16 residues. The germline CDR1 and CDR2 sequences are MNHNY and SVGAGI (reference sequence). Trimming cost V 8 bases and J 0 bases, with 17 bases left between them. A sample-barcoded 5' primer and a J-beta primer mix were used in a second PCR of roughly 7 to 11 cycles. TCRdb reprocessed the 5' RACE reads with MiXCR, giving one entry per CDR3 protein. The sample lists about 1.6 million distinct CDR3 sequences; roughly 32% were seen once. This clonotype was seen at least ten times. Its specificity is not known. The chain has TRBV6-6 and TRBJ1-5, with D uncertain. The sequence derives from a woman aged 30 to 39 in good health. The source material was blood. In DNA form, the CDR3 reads TGTGCCAGCTCCCCCCGCGGGCTAGATAGCAATCAGCCCCAGCATTTT. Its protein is CASSPRGLDSNQPQHF.